These 6 T cell receptor beta chains came from one sample sequenced in a study of PD-1 blockade in classical Hodgkin lymphoma (dated by TCRdb to between 2020 and 2021). Reading the label with the study, this specimen's time point is: cycle 1 day 1 (C1D1), immediately before nivolumab initiation. Relapse after autologous stem cell transplantation had occurred in all trial patients, and cohorts A, B and C were distinguished by prior brentuximab vedotin exposure. Receptor amplification or capture employed the immunoSEQ multiplex PCR assay. TCRdb provides this immuneACCESS table in a form limited to in-frame rearrangements. Some clones are lacking; in checked studies, under half of them reflect an unresolved V gene, and why the rest are absent is not known. The sample table lists about 26,000 clones, 65% to 90% of them with a count of one. The top ten clonotypes cover approximately 2.7% of the sample.

The material was peripheral blood mononuclear cells (PBMCs), obtained at baseline. Every receptor here comes from a human donor with classical Hodgkin lymphoma.

The chain couples TRBV6-1 to TRBJ2-7, with 8 bases fitting TRBD1. Germline CDR1 is MNHNS and CDR2 is SASEGT. V dropped 8 bases and J dropped 6; count of bases not matched to a gene: 9. The CDR3 length is 13 residues. The CDR3 reads CASLRTGSAEQYF. For the CDR3, the DNA is TGTGCCAGCCTAAGGACAGGGAGTGCCGAGCAGTACTTC.

The sample holds a few counts of this clone. V gene TRBV2 combines with J gene TRBJ2-2; tentatively, D is TRBD1 (6 bases). Trimming took off 7 bases at V and 7 bases at J, with 13 bases between the two ends. Germline assignment: CDR1 SNHLY and CDR2 FYNNEI. This CDR3 is built from 13 residues. This chain's CDR3 is CASNKGQGGELFF. The CDR3 nucleotides are TGTGCCAGCAACAAGGGACAAGGCGGGGAGCTGTTTTTT.

This chain uses TRBV6-4 with TRBJ1-6; a weak D match, TRBD1 (5 bases). The germline V gene encodes CDR1 MRHNA and CDR2 SNTAGT. V shed 6 bases and J shed 10 bases, with 19 bases lying between them. This CDR3 spans 15 amino acids. CDR3 in amino acids: CASSAGTGSGSPLHF. The CDR3 DNA reads as TGTGCCAGCAGCGCCGGGACCGGGTCAGGATCACCCCTCCACTTT.

The rearrangement joins TRBV7-3 to TRBJ2-1, with TRBD2 identical over 7 bases. After removal of 5 bases from V and 3 bases from J, the junction contained 10 bases not matched to a gene. This CDR3 is built from 16 residues. Germline CDR1 SGHTA, CDR2 FQGTGA. The CDR3 DNA follows: TGTGCCAGCAGCCCCCTCAGCGGGGAAGACTACAATGAGCAGTTCTTC. It yields the protein CASSPLSGEDYNEQFF.

The chain recombines TRBV7-9 with TRBJ2-7; 8 nucleotides agree with TRBD1. This CDR3 is 15 amino acids long. V shed 5 bases, J shed 6 bases, and the junction held 12 bases outside the gene matches. CDR1 and CDR2 from the germline V gene are SEHNR and FQNEAQ (reference sequence). The CDR3 DNA sequence: TGTGCCAGCAGCCTCCCCGGACAGGGTATTATCGAGCAGTACTTC. This gives the protein CASSLPGQGIIEQYF.

V and J are TRBV19 and TRBJ2-3; 9 bases map to TRBD1. Germline CDR1 is LNHDA and CDR2 is SQIVND (reference sequence). V was pared by 6 bases and J by 5 bases, with 6 bases of the junction left unmatched. The CDR3 is 14 residues long. CDR3: CASSPGQGKDTQYF. The CDR3 DNA reads as TGTGCCAGTAGCCCGGGACAGGGTAAAGATACGCAGTATTTT.